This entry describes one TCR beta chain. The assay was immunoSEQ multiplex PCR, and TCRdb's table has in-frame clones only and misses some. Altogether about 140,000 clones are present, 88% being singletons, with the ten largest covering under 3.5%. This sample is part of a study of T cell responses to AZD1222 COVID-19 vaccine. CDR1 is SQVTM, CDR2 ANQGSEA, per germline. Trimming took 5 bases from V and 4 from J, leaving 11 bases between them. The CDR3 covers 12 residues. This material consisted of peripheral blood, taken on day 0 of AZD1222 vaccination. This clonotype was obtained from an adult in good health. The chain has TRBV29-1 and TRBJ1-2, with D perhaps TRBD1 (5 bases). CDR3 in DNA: TGCAGCGTTACCGGGACTTCCTATGGCTACACCTTC. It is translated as CSVTGTSYGYTF. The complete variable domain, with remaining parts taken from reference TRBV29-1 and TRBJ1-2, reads SAVISQKPSRDICQRGTSLTIQCQVDSQVTMMFWYRQQPGQSLTLIATANQGSEATYESGFVIDKFPISRPNLTFSTLTVSNMSPEDSSIYLCSVTGTSYGYTFGSGTRLTVV.